What follows are 16 T cell receptor beta chains derived from one specimen sequenced in a study of T cell repertoires in ileal Crohn's disease. Profiling relied on immunoSEQ multiplex PCR, and the TCRdb table lists in-frame clones only, not all of them. The table shows roughly 29,000 clones, with roughly 75% occurring only once. The sequenced material came from ileal tissue. These receptors were obtained from an adult with Crohn's disease.

The chain carries TRBV7-2 and TRBJ2-1; D remains unclear. This CDR3 has 13 amino acids. Germline V gives CDR1 SGHTA, CDR2 FQGNSA. As DNA, the CDR3 is TGTGCGAGCCTAACTCTCTCCTACAATGAGCAGTTCTTC. The encoded protein is CASLTLSYNEQFF.

The sample holds a few counts of this clone. J is TRBJ1-4 and V is TRBV13; 8 bases match TRBD1. The CDR3 covers 16 residues. The germline CDR1 and CDR2 sequences are PRHDT and FYEKMQ (reference sequence). Losses at the gene ends were 6 bases for V and 7 bases for J; bases not matched to a gene: 13. For the CDR3, the DNA is TGTGCCAGCAGTTCAGCCCTTTCAGGGGGCTTTGAAAAACTGTTTTTT. Residues: CASSSALSGGFEKLFF. The whole variable domain, filled in from reference TRBV13 and TRBJ1-4, reads AAGVIQSPRHLIKEKRETATLKCYPIPRHDTVYWYQQGPGQDPQFLISFYEKMQSDKGSIPDRFSAQQFSDYHSELNMSSLELGDSALYFCASSSALSGGFEKLFFGSGTQLSVL.

J is TRBJ1-5 and V is TRBV6-1; D unclear. This CDR3 region has 15 residues. V dropped 2 bases and J dropped 5 bases, with 13 bases sitting between them. Per the germline V gene, CDR1 is MNHNS and CDR2 is SASEGT. CDR3 in DNA: TGTGCCAGCAGTGAAATCCTGGGAGGGTATCAGCCCCAGCATTTT. Translated: CASSEILGGYQPQHF.

The chain links TRBV6-5 to TRBJ1-2; no reliable D call. This CDR3 region has 15 residues. CDR1 and CDR2 (germline): MNHEY, SVGAGI. Trimming took off 0 bases at V and 8 bases at J, with 16 bases between the two ends. As DNA, the CDR3 is TGTGCCAGCAGTTACTCCCCTAAAACCGTTCTCGGCTACACCTTC. This gives the protein CASSYSPKTVLGYTF.

The gene calls are TRBV4-3 and TRBJ2-1, with TRBD1 identical over 8 bases. This CDR3 has 16 amino acids. The junction had 5 bases not matched to a gene; V was cut back by 2 bases and J by 2 bases. The germline gives CDR1 LGHNA, CDR2 YSLEER. In DNA form, the CDR3 reads TGCGCCAGCAGCCAACAGGCACAGGGGGCCTACAATGAGCAGTTCTTC. Its protein is CASSQQAQGAYNEQFF.

This clone has a single count. The chain carries TRBV5-1 and TRBJ1-4, with a tentative D call TRBD1 (5 bases). Trimming took 8 bases from V and 0 from J, leaving 17 bases between them. The CDR3 covers 16 residues. Per the germline V gene, CDR1 is SGHRS and CDR2 is YFSETQ. The CDR3 nucleotides read TGCGCCAGTGCATTAGGGGTCGCGGCAACTAATGAAAAACTGTTTTTT. Amino acids: CASALGVAATNEKLFF.

The chain combines TRBV2 with TRBJ2-7, with 9 bases that match TRBD1. The CDR3 has 14 residues. The germline gives CDR1 SNHLY, CDR2 FYNNEI. The trim removed 8 bases at V and 4 bases at J, leaving 9 bases unmatched. This CDR3 is CASRTGGVFYEQYF. In DNA form, the CDR3 reads TGTGCCAGCCGAACAGGGGGCGTCTTTTACGAGCAGTACTTC.

The chain joins TRBV6-1 to TRBJ2-1; 8 nucleotides align to TRBD2. The ends lost 3 bases at V and 5 bases at J; junction bases unmatched: 3. CDR3 length equals 14 residues. CDR1 MNHNS and CDR2 SASEGT come from the germline V gene. This CDR3 is CASSDSGNDNEQFF. DNA for the CDR3: TGTGCCAGCAGTGATAGCGGGAATGACAATGAGCAGTTCTTC.

This chain connects TRBV2 to TRBJ2-3; tentative D call: TRBD2 (5 bases). Germline V lookup: CDR1 SNHLY, CDR2 FYNNEI. The V end was cut by 4 bases, the J end by 2 bases, with 10 bases between. The CDR3 totals 14 residues. In DNA form, the CDR3 reads TGTGCCAGCAGTGCTAGCTTATTCACAGATACGCAGTATTTT. Protein: CASSASLFTDTQYF.

The gene calls are TRBV7-6 and TRBJ2-3, with 8 bases fitting TRBD2. Germline V CDR1 and CDR2: SGHVS, FNYEAQ. J lost 0 bases, V lost 4 bases, and 6 bases had no gene match. The CDR3 extends over 16 amino acids. The CDR3 DNA is TGTGCCAGCAGCTCAGGACTAGCCCAGAGCACAGATACGCAGTATTTT. This gives the protein CASSSGLAQSTDTQYF.

V gene TRBV6-6 combines with J gene TRBJ1-2; D remains unclear. Looked up from germline, CDR1 is MNHNY and CDR2 is SVGAGI (reference sequence). The V and J ends lost 6 bases and 1 base respectively, with 9 bases between them. The CDR3 has 13 amino acids. The CDR3 bases are TGTGCCAGCAGCATCGATAGTAACTATGGCTACACCTTC. It translates to CASSIDSNYGYTF.

The chain recombines TRBV6-5 with TRBJ2-7, with D tentatively TRBD2 (6 bases). Per germline, CDR1 MNHEY and CDR2 SVGAGI. The CDR3 spans 12 residues. The CDR3 DNA reads as TGTGCTACGAAGTCGGGGGCCTACGAGCAGTACTTC. This encodes CATKSGAYEQYF.

The chain employs TRBV6-5 and TRBJ1-2; TRBD1 aligns across 7 bases. CDR3 size: 13 residues. Germline CDR1 is MNHEY and CDR2 is SVGAGI. The J segment lost 7 bases and the V segment lost 6 bases, leaving 8 bases of the junction unmatched. The CDR3 sequence is CASRTPGQPGYTF. DNA of the CDR3: TGTGCCAGCAGAACCCCGGGACAGCCTGGCTACACCTTC.

The chain recombines TRBV19 with TRBJ2-3; 10 bases match TRBD2. The germline gives CDR1 LNHDA, CDR2 SQIVND (reference sequence). The CDR3 extends over 14 amino acids. V gave up 7 bases and J gave up 3 bases; unmatched junction bases: 4. CDR3: CASNPSGGTDTQYF. The CDR3 bases are TGTGCCAGTAACCCTAGCGGGGGAACAGATACGCAGTATTTT.

J is TRBJ1-2 and V is TRBV4-3; the D gene is possibly TRBD1 (5 bases). CDR3 length equals 17 residues. Germline CDR1 is LGHNA and CDR2 is YSLEER. Deletions cut 4 bases from V and 5 bases from J, with 23 bases between. In nucleotides, the CDR3 is TGCGCCAGCAGCCGAGACGGTCCAGGGATCATAGGGTATGGCTACACCTTC. Protein: CASSRDGPGIIGYGYTF.

V gene TRBV5-5 combines with J gene TRBJ2-3; 10 bases line up with TRBD2. CDR1 SGHKS and CDR2 YYEKEE come from the germline V gene (reference sequence). The V gene end was trimmed by 7 bases and the J gene end by 3 bases; junction bases not matched to a gene: 5. The CDR3 is 14 residues long. CDR3 in amino acids: CASVVLAGTDTQYF. The CDR3 coding sequence is TGTGCCAGCGTCGTACTAGCGGGGACAGATACGCAGTATTTT.